One sample yielded the 18 T cell receptor beta chains listed below, sequenced in a study of cytomegalovirus exposure and HLA in healthy donors (dated by TCRdb to about 2017). The method was the immunoSEQ multiplex PCR assay. For the multiplex PCR, a mixture combining 60 forward primers for TCR Vbeta segments and 13 reverse primers for TCR Jbeta segments was used. In TCRdb, the immuneACCESS table is reduced to in-frame sequences with V and J assigned. These tables do not hold every clone; where another copy was compared, an unresolved V gene accounts for under half, and the others remain unexplained. This sample gives 75,000 to 100,000 clones in total; approximately 7.1% of them show up just once. The ten largest account for 2.3% of the sample. The sequenced material came from PBMCs. These receptors were taken from a man aged 50 to 59 in good health and CMV-seronegative.

The chain has TRBV30 and TRBJ2-7; perhaps TRBD1 as D (6 bases). Trimming stripped 3 bases from V and 3 bases from J, with 6 bases between. The length of the CDR3 is 11 residues. The germline V gene encodes CDR1 GTSNPN and CDR2 SVGIG (reference sequence). CDR3 coding DNA: TGTGCCTGGAGGGACAGCTACGAGCAGTACTTC. Translating it yields CAWRDSYEQYF.

This chain connects TRBV7-6 to TRBJ2-3; D is possibly TRBD1 (7 bases). Germline V CDR1 and CDR2: SGHVS, FNYEAQ. The CDR3 contains 16 residues. The V gene lost 0 bases and the J gene lost 1 base, with 11 bases spanning the gap. The chain's CDR3 is CASSLAGGTGTDTQYF. The CDR3 DNA follows: TGTGCCAGCAGCTTAGCGGGCGGGACAGGCACAGATACGCAGTATTTT.

This chain joins TRBV28 and TRBJ1-5; possibly TRBD1 for D (6 bases). Germline assignment: CDR1 MDHEN and CDR2 SYDVKM. The CDR3 contains 15 residues. V was shortened by 6 bases and J by 4 bases, with 16 bases between the two germline ends. DNA for the CDR3: TGTGCCAGCAGGGAACCTAAGGGGGGGAATCAGCCCCAGCATTTT. This codes for CASREPKGGNQPQHF.

There are a few counts of this clone. The CDR3 spells CASSPWKADLAKNIQYF. The CDR3 DNA sequence: TGTGCCAGCAGTCCCTGGAAAGCGGACCTAGCCAAAAACATTCAGTACTTC. The chain carries TRBV28 and TRBJ2-4; a possible D gene is TRBD2 (5 bases). The length of the CDR3 is 17 residues. V dropped 5 bases and J dropped 0 bases, with 17 bases sitting between them. Germline CDR1 MDHEN, CDR2 SYDVKM.

The chain is built from TRBV6-1 and TRBJ1-2; 11 bases agree with TRBD1. V was clipped by 10 bases and J by 6 bases; unmatched bases: 4. Per the germline V gene, CDR1 is MNHNS and CDR2 is SASEGT. The CDR3 has 12 amino acids. For the CDR3, the DNA is TGTGCCATCAGGACAGGGGGCGATGGCTACACCTTC. This translates into CAIRTGGDGYTF.

This clone was seen only a few times. The chain joins TRBV27 to TRBJ1-2, with no clear D. Trimming shortened V by 0 bases and J by 3 bases, and 8 bases separated the two germline ends. The CDR3 is 14 residues long. CDR1 is MNHEY and CDR2 is SMNVEV in the germline V gene (reference sequence). CDR3 in amino acids: CASSLSGWDYGYTF. Written as DNA, the CDR3 is TGTGCCAGCAGTTTATCCGGGTGGGACTATGGCTACACCTTC.

This chain uses TRBV10-2 with TRBJ2-3; unclear D gene. CDR3 length: 13 residues. Trimming pared 6 bases from V and 5 bases from J, leaving 12 bases between. Germline V gene sequence: CDR1 WSHSY, CDR2 SAAADI. The CDR3 DNA reads as TGCGCCAGCAGGGGCCATCCGGTAGATACGCAGTATTTT. Residues: CASRGHPVDTQYF.

The CDR3 sequence is CASSRIRFTGELFF. The CDR3 bases are TGTGCCAGCAGCCGAATCCGGTTCACCGGGGAGCTGTTTTTT. The chain employs TRBV6-1 and TRBJ2-2; D call uncertain. The V gene lost 6 bases and the J gene lost 4 bases, with 12 bases spanning the gap. CDR3 length: 14 residues. In germline, CDR1 is MNHNS, CDR2 SASEGT.

The rearrangement joins TRBV4-1 to TRBJ2-2; D possibly corresponds to TRBD2 (5 bases). In germline, CDR1 is MGHRA, CDR2 YSYEKL. Trimming took 7 bases from V and 1 from J, leaving 13 bases between them. This CDR3 has 15 amino acids. CDR3 sequence: CASTPEAENTGELFF. DNA of the CDR3: TGCGCCAGCACCCCGGAGGCGGAGAACACCGGGGAGCTGTTTTTT.

This clone was detected only a few times. J is TRBJ2-7 and V is TRBV2; unclear D gene. Looked up from germline, CDR1 is SNHLY and CDR2 is FYNNEI. CDR3 length equals 14 residues. V lost 4 bases, J lost 3 bases, and 13 bases lay in between. The CDR3 is CASSGQTRVYEQYF. In DNA, the CDR3 is TGTGCCAGCAGTGGTCAAACCCGGGTCTACGAGCAGTACTTC.

This clone appeared a few times. The chain carries TRBV7-3 and TRBJ2-3, with 9 bases aligning to TRBD1. The CDR3 has 14 amino acids. V trimming: 5 bases; J trimming: 6 bases; junction bases outside the gene matches: 6. CDR1 is SGHTA, CDR2 FQGTGA, per germline. As DNA, the CDR3 is TGTGCCAGCAGCCCCGGGACAGGGACGGATACGCAGTATTTT. Translating gives CASSPGTGTDTQYF.

Ten or more counts support this clone. J is TRBJ2-3 and V is TRBV11-2; TRBD2 matches 7 bases. The V and J ends lost 5 bases and 4 bases, in that order; junction bases with no gene match: 15. The CDR3 consists of 17 residues. In germline, CDR1 is SGHAT, CDR2 FQNNGV. Written as DNA, the CDR3 is TGTGCCAGCAGCCGCCCGCTGGGAGGGGTAACGGCAGATACGCAGTATTTT. It is translated as CASSRPLGGVTADTQYF.

This clone was found many times. The CDR3 spells CASSARDSYNEQFF. The DNA for the CDR3 is TGTGCCAGCAGCGCCCGGGACTCTTACAATGAGCAGTTCTTC. The V and J genes are TRBV6-1 and TRBJ2-1; TRBD2 is a possible D gene (6 bases). The V end was cut by 6 bases, the J end by 4 bases, with 13 bases between. The CDR3 spans 14 residues. Germline V gene data show CDR1 as MNHNS and CDR2 as SASEGT.

In its sample, this clone was seen a few times. In DNA, the CDR3 is TGTGCCAGCAGCTTAGGGCACAATGAGCAGTTCTTC. It is translated as CASSLGHNEQFF. The J gene is TRBJ2-1, the V gene TRBV7-3, with D unresolved. CDR1 SGHTA and CDR2 FQGTGA come from the germline V gene. This CDR3 is 12 amino acids long. Trimming stripped 2 bases from V and 5 bases from J, with 4 bases between.

V and J are TRBV10-3 and TRBJ2-7; a weak D match, TRBD1 (6 bases). V was cut by 4 bases and J by 4 bases, with 8 bases left in between. Germline CDR1 and CDR2: ENHRY and SYGVKD. CDR3 length: 12 residues. In nucleotides, the CDR3 is TGTGCCATCAGTGGGCAGGGGTACGAGCAGTACTTC. Translation: CAISGQGYEQYF.

The chain links TRBV30 to TRBJ2-7; 11 positions match TRBD2. After removal of 6 bases from V and 0 bases from J, the junction contained 4 bases not matched to a gene. Germline-derived CDR1 and CDR2 are GTSNPN and SVGIG (reference sequence). The length of the CDR3 is 14 residues. Here the CDR3 reads CACRLAGNSYEQYF. CDR3 bases: TGTGCCTGTCGACTAGCGGGGAACTCCTACGAGCAGTACTTC.

Here the CDR3 reads CASSGIGTSNEQYF. The CDR3 coding sequence is TGCGCCAGCAGTGGAATTGGGACTTCGAACGAGCAGTACTTC. The rearrangement uses TRBV10-1 and TRBJ2-7; possibly TRBD2 for D (6 bases). The germline V gene encodes CDR1 WNHNN and CDR2 SYGVQD (reference sequence). This CDR3 comprises 14 residues. Between the trimmed V and J ends, which lost 4 bases and 5 bases, there was a span of 15 bases.

This clone occurred a few times. This chain connects TRBV29-1 to TRBJ2-3; 7 positions agree with TRBD2. The CDR3 has 13 residues. The V and J ends lost 6 bases and 6 bases, in that order; junction bases with no gene match: 9. Germline V gene data show CDR1 as SQVTM and CDR2 as ANQGSEA. The CDR3 here is CSVAPGLVDTQYF. CDR3 in DNA: TGCAGCGTCGCCCCCGGACTAGTCGATACGCAGTATTTT.